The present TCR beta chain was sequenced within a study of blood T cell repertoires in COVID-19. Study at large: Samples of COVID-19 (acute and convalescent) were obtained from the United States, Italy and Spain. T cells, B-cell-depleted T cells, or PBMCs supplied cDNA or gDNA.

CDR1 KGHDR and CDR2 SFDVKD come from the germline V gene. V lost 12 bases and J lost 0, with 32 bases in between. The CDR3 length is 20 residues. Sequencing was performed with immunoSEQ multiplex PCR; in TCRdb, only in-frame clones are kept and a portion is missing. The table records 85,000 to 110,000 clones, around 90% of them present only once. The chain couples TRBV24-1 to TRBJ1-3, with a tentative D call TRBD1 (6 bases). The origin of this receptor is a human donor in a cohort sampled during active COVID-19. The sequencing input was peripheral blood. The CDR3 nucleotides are TGTGCCCCCGCGACAGGACTTATATTTCTAACTGAGTGCTCTGGAAACACCATATATTTT. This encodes CAPATGLIFLTECSGNTIYF.